The subject of this entry is one TCR beta chain. This clone was seen many times. Its binding antigen is unknown. No base qualities exist here, and no much larger clone lies one base off it. This sample is part of a study of OX40 agonist ivuxolimab in advanced cancers. In the study overall: Ivuxolimab was a fully human IgG2 agonistic monoclonal antibody targeting the costimulatory receptor OX40 (CD134). Patients were allowed to have had prior anti-PD-1, anti-PD-L1 or anti-CTLA-4 therapy, and about 40% of the dose-escalation patients had been treated with checkpoint inhibitors. Of the roughly 52 patients in dose escalation, about 20 had hepatocellular carcinoma, about 15 had melanoma, 9 had renal cell carcinoma and 9 had head and neck cancer. Peripheral TCRbeta sequencing aimed to test whether ivuxolimab altered TCR sequence diversity and caused clonal T-cell expansion. Intravenous ivuxolimab was administered to patients every 2 weeks at six dose levels: 0.01, 0.1, 0.3, 1.5, 3 and 10 mg/kg. Three dose-escalation patients achieved partial responses, one with hepatocellular carcinoma and two with cutaneous melanoma. A male proportion of roughly 80% and a mean age of around 60 years, ranging from 23 to 79, were recorded for the dose-escalation cohort. The monotherapy dose-escalation portion (N ≈ 52 patients) of the phase I ivuxolimab trial is reported in the paper. General study outcomes and caveats: At doses of 0.1 to 3.0 mg/kg, clonal expansion of both CD4+ and CD8+ blood T cells was observed from baseline to week 6. On average, CD8+ T cells showed more expanded clones than CD4+ T cells after ivuxolimab. The antigen specificity of the clonally expanded peripheral T cells was not determined. Low levels of normalized T-cell clonal expansion were also seen in some nonresponding patients. In the 0.1-3.0 mg/kg groups, partial responders had among the lowest normalized peripheral clonal expansion, particularly in CD8+ T cells.

For sequencing of the TCRbeta CDR3 region, genomic DNA was extracted from the sorted cells. TCRbeta CDR3 regions were sequenced using the immunoSEQ Assay. Entries here come from immuneACCESS through TCRdb and include only in-frame sequences with V and J called. Some clones fail to appear in such tables; in the studies checked, an unresolved V gene covers under half of the shortfall, and the cause of the remainder is unknown. The sample contains tens of thousands of clones, 75% to 85% of them found a single time. Of the sample, roughly 20% falls within the top ten clones. Including the terminal cysteine and phenylalanine, the CDR3 comprises 14 residues. Only the CDR3 region is kept as DNA, spanning 42 bases read in frame from base 1. The germline V gene encodes CDR1 SGHNT and CDR2 YYREEE (reference sequence). At the junction V is shortened by 5 bases and J by 2 bases, with 13 bases in between. The trial excluded patients who had a history of autoimmune disease or were on systemic immunosuppression. Peripheral blood for TCR sequencing was collected from all dose cohorts at baseline, on cycle 4 day 1, and on cycle 7 day 1. The samples were drawn from a first-in-human, open-label, multicenter phase I dose-escalation trial of ivuxolimab. The trial enrolled adults with locally advanced or metastatic head and neck squamous cell, hepatocellular, melanoma or renal cell carcinoma. CD4+ and CD8+ T cells were sorted separately from peripheral blood before TCR sequencing.

The material sequenced was CD4+ or CD8+ T cells sorted from blood, taken in a trial of the OX40 agonist ivuxolimab. The chain is made from TRBV5-4 and TRBJ1-2; TRBD1 is perhaps the D gene, given 5 matching bases. This TCR was sampled from an adult with an advanced solid tumor such as melanoma, head and neck, liver or kidney cancer. The CDR3 corresponds to CASSTTVINYGYTF. The DNA sequence reads TGTGCCAGCAGTACGACAGTGATAAACTATGGCTACACCTTC.